One sample yielded the 32 T cell receptor beta chains listed below, sequenced in a study of T cell repertoires and leukemia-associated antigens. Antigens for these TCRs are unknown. TCRdb recomputed calls from the 5' RACE reads with MiXCR, one row per CDR3 protein. The sample records about 11,000 distinct CDR3 sequences, about 45% being singletons. Sequenced material: CD3+ T cells sorted from blood and cultured. These receptors were collected from a female donor in good health.

This clonotype is classed as medium-sized. The CDR3 sequence is CASSLPGGAGELFF. The CDR3 nucleotides read TGTGCCAGCAGTTTACCGGGCGGGGCCGGGGAGCTGTTTTTT. The chain joins TRBV28 to TRBJ2-2, with a weak D call TRBD2 (6 bases). The CDR3 totals 14 residues. In germline, CDR1 is MDHEN, CDR2 SYDVKM. V was shortened by 2 bases and J by 6 bases, with 10 bases between the two germline ends.

Remarks on this clonotype: The junction and the germline gene differ at one end; a read error may be behind it. The J gene is TRBJ2-3, the V gene TRBV5-1; TRBD1 matches 8 bases. This CDR3 has 15 residues. CDR1 and CDR2 (germline): SGHRS, YFSETQ. The CDR3 here is CTSSQRGQGQDTQYF. The CDR3 region has the DNA TGCACCAGTAGCCAAAGAGGACAGGGCCAAGATACGCAGTATTTT.

The chain carries TRBV27 and TRBJ2-1; 15 bases are shared with TRBD2. The CDR3 runs 16 residues. CDR1 and CDR2 (germline): MNHEY, SMNVEV (reference sequence). The junction had 3 bases not matched to a gene; V was cut back by 0 bases and J by 9 bases. CDR3 bases: TGTGCCAGCAGTTTATCTGGGGGACTAGCGGGAGGTGAGCAGTTCTTC. It specifies CASSLSGGLAGGEQFF.

The V call is TRBV27, the J call TRBJ2-1, with D possibly TRBD1 on 5 matching bases. Per germline, CDR1 MNHEY and CDR2 SMNVEV (reference sequence). The CDR3 spans 16 residues. Deletions cut 1 base from V and 2 bases from J, with 12 bases between. The CDR3 is CASSLWLTDTYNEQFF. The CDR3, as DNA: TGTGCCAGCAGTTTATGGCTGACAGATACCTACAATGAGCAGTTCTTC.

This clonotype came up many times. The chain carries TRBV2 and TRBJ2-7, with TRBD1 matching 7 bases. From germline, CDR1 is SNHLY and CDR2 FYNNEI. J was trimmed by 3 bases and V by 6 bases; bases with no gene match: 11. This CDR3 has 15 amino acids. The CDR3 bases are TGTGCCAGCAGAGAACAGGGGTCTCCTATCTACGAGCAGTACTTC. As protein: CASREQGSPIYEQYF.

This clonotype was detected only a few times. V and J are TRBV4-1 and TRBJ1-2; D call uncertain. Germline CDR1 MGHRA, CDR2 YSYEKL. V was clipped by 2 bases and J by 6 bases, with 16 bases between them. CDR3 length: 15 residues. The CDR3 is CASSQSGGGNHGYTF. CDR3 bases: TGCGCCAGCAGCCAAAGCGGTGGAGGGAATCATGGCTACACCTTC.

The chain is built from TRBV29-1 and TRBJ2-7; 7 positions agree with TRBD2. Trimming took 3 bases from V and 0 from J; bases not matched to a gene: 5. Germline V gives CDR1 SQVTM, CDR2 ANQGSEA. The CDR3 is 14 residues long. The DNA of the CDR3 is TGCAGCGTTGAGGTGACTAGCCTCTCCTACGAGCAGTACTTC. Translated: CSVEVTSLSYEQYF.

The chain has TRBV7-2 and TRBJ2-7; D call uncertain. CDR3 length: 13 residues. Germline V CDR1 and CDR2: SGHTA, FQGNSA. Trimming stripped 3 bases from V and 6 bases from J, with 12 bases between. The CDR3 DNA follows: TGTGCCAGCAGCTTGGCCAGAATTAGCGAGCAGTACTTC. Amino acids: CASSLARISEQYF.

Within the sample, this clonotype is medium-sized. The CDR3 nucleotides are TGCAGCGGCGGCCGGGGCCTATCTCAAGAGACCCAGTACTTC. Translating gives CSGGRGLSQETQYF. The gene calls are TRBV29-1 and TRBJ2-5; either TRBD1 or TRBD2 may fit D (5 bases each). Germline V CDR1 and CDR2: SQVTM, ANQGSEA. With 7 bases removed from V and 2 bases from J, the gap between germline ends came to 17 bases. The CDR3 spans 14 residues.

This clonotype was seen at least ten times. The chain carries TRBV20-1 and TRBJ2-7; TRBD2 is a possible D gene (6 bases). Trimming shortened V by 1 base and J by 1 base, and 14 bases separated the two germline ends. The CDR3 totals 15 residues. From germline, CDR1 is DFQATT and CDR2 SNEGSKA (reference sequence). DNA of the CDR3: TGCAGTGCTAGAGTCGCGGGGATCGGGTCCTACGAGCAGTACTTC. Its protein product is CSARVAGIGSYEQYF.

This clonotype came up many times. The chain has TRBV7-2 and TRBJ2-4; no definite D call. The ends were cut back, 3 bases at V and 0 bases at J, with 9 bases in the middle. Per germline, CDR1 SGHTA and CDR2 FQGNSA. This CDR3 comprises 15 residues. CDR3 nucleotide sequence: TGTGCCAGCAGCTTGGCCCTTAGAGCCAAAAACATTCAGTACTTC. Encoded protein: CASSLALRAKNIQYF.

By share of the sample, this clonotype is medium-sized (0.01 to 0.1%). The chain recombines TRBV5-1 with TRBJ2-1; D is undetermined. The ends were cut back, 5 bases at V and 5 bases at J, with 11 bases in the middle. Germline lookup yields CDR1 SGHRS and CDR2 YFSETQ. CDR3 length: 13 residues. CDR3 bases: TGCGCCAGCAGTTTAGGATCCAACAATGAGCAGTTCTTC. Protein: CASSLGSNNEQFF.

This clonotype qualifies as medium-sized. The chain is built from TRBV5-1 and TRBJ2-1, with 9 bases matching TRBD2. The CDR3 spans 16 residues. V gave up 4 bases and J gave up 4 bases; unmatched junction bases: 9. Per germline, CDR1 SGHRS and CDR2 YFSETQ. In nucleotides, the CDR3 is TGCGCCAGCAGCCTTCGGACTAGCGTTTTGTACAATGAGCAGTTCTTC. Amino acids: CASSLRTSVLYNEQFF.

With regard to this clonotype: A much larger clone sits a single nucleotide away, making a read error possible. J is TRBJ2-1 and V is TRBV18; the D is unclear. The V gene lost 8 bases and the J gene lost 4 bases, with 15 bases spanning the gap. The length of the CDR3 is 14 residues. Germline CDR1 is KGHSH and CDR2 is LQKENI. CDR3 DNA sequence: TGTGCCAGCACCAGTTTGCAAAATTACAATGAGCAGTTCTTC. This sequence encodes CASTSLQNYNEQFF.

A note on this clonotype: This CDR3 fails to terminate in the conserved phenylalanine or tryptophan, so it likely reflects a read error. This chain joins TRBV20-1 and TRBJ1-1; TRBD1 matches at 7 bases. The germline CDR1 and CDR2 sequences are DFQATT and SNEGSKA (reference sequence). The CDR3 contains 18 residues. The CDR3 protein is CNARDLMGMRGPGTEAFL. The CDR3 DNA follows: TGCAATGCTAGAGATCTCATGGGAATGAGGGGGCCAGGCACTGAAGCTTTCCTT.

The gene calls are TRBV19 and TRBJ1-5; 9 bases line up with TRBD1. Germline lookup yields CDR1 LNHDA and CDR2 SQIVND (reference sequence). The CDR3 covers 17 residues. Unmatched junction bases numbered 13, after V lost 5 bases and J lost 5 bases. The CDR3 DNA is TGTGCCAGTAGTTTAATGAGGACAGGGGCCCCAGATCAGCCCCAGCATTTT. Its translation: CASSLMRTGAPDQPQHF.

Many counts were recorded for this clonotype. The V call is TRBV30, the J call TRBJ2-1; 7 bases agree with TRBD2. The CDR3 spans 14 residues. Looked up from germline, CDR1 is GTSNPN and CDR2 is SVGIG (reference sequence). Losses at the gene ends were 0 bases for V and 6 bases for J; bases not matched to a gene: 5. The CDR3 DNA is TGTGCCTGGAGTGTCACTAGCGCATTCAATGAGCAGTTCTTC. Its translation: CAWSVTSAFNEQFF.

This chain joins TRBV20-1 and TRBJ2-1; D gene uncertain. Germline assignment: CDR1 DFQATT and CDR2 SNEGSKA (reference sequence). The CDR3 length is 13 residues. The ends were cut back, 4 bases at V and 4 bases at J, with 11 bases in the middle. The CDR3 region has the DNA TGCAGTGCTAACGATGTAGGTTACAATGAGCAGTTCTTC. This encodes CSANDVGYNEQFF.

V gene TRBV7-9 combines with J gene TRBJ1-1; D may be TRBD1 (6 bases). CDR1 is SEHNR and CDR2 is FQNEAQ in the germline V gene (reference sequence). V lost 6 bases and J 7 bases, leaving 12 bases between the germline ends. The CDR3 is made up of 12 amino acids. CDR3: CASRPDRDEAFF. The CDR3 DNA is TGTGCCAGCAGGCCGGACAGAGATGAAGCTTTCTTT.

In its sample, this clonotype ranks as large (0.1 to 1%). V usage is TRBV6-4 and J usage is TRBJ2-7; 9 bases map to TRBD2. CDR3 length equals 13 residues. CDR1 is MRHNA, CDR2 SNTAGT, per germline. Trimming cost V 6 bases and J 9 bases; bases outside gene matches: 9. CDR3 loop: CASRSSGLAWQYF. Here the CDR3 DNA reads TGTGCCAGCAGATCATCGGGACTAGCCTGGCAGTACTTC.

This clonotype was found many times. V gene TRBV7-2 combines with J gene TRBJ2-7; TRBD1 matches 10 bases. The germline V gene has CDR1 SGHTA and CDR2 FQGNSA. This CDR3 is built from 15 residues. The V and J ends lost 3 bases and 7 bases, in that order; junction bases with no gene match: 9. For the CDR3, the DNA is TGTGCCAGCAGCTTCCCCGACAGGGGGCATTATGAGCAGTACTTC. Translation: CASSFPDRGHYEQYF.

This clonotype was recorded at least ten times. The V gene is TRBV15, the J gene TRBJ1-2; 9 bases match TRBD1. V trimming: 4 bases; J trimming: 8 bases; junction bases outside the gene matches: 5. This CDR3 region has 13 residues. CDR1 and CDR2 (germline): LNHNV, YYDKDF (reference sequence). The CDR3 here is CATSKQGANGYTF. CDR3 DNA: TGTGCCACCAGCAAACAGGGGGCAAACGGCTACACCTTC.

There are many counts of this clonotype. The CDR3 here is CASSQVYWRNEQFF. In DNA, the CDR3 is TGTGCCAGCAGCCAAGTATATTGGAGGAATGAGCAGTTCTTC. V usage is TRBV14 and J usage is TRBJ2-1; perhaps TRBD2 as D (5 bases). Trimming removed 1 base from V and 7 bases from J, with 11 bases in between. Per germline, CDR1 SGHDN and CDR2 FVKESK. CDR3 length equals 14 residues.

The J gene is TRBJ2-7, the V gene TRBV4-1; no clear D gene. Germline-derived CDR1 and CDR2 are MGHRA and YSYEKL. CDR3 length: 14 residues. Trimming took 0 bases from V and 5 from J, leaving 11 bases between them. CDR3 loop: CASSQDNIHHEQYF. Written as DNA, the CDR3 is TGCGCCAGCAGCCAAGATAACATTCACCACGAGCAGTACTTC.

This clonotype ranks as medium-sized (0.01 to 0.1%). This CDR3 is CSARDRDKRVTDTQYF. CDR3 in DNA: TGCAGTGCTAGAGATCGAGACAAGCGCGTCACAGATACGCAGTATTTT. This chain links TRBV20-1 with TRBJ2-3, with no clear D. The CDR3 totals 16 residues. Per germline, CDR1 DFQATT and CDR2 SNEGSKA (reference sequence). Trimming left V 0 bases short and J 2 bases short, with 15 bases between.

The rearrangement joins TRBV28 to TRBJ1-1; maybe TRBD1 (5 bases). The CDR3 consists of 14 residues. Germline V gene data show CDR1 as MDHEN and CDR2 as SYDVKM. The V and J ends lost 11 bases and 3 bases respectively, with 19 bases between them. CDR3 region: CAGSLDSDYTEAFF. The CDR3 bases are TGTGCCGGTAGTTTAGACAGCGACTACACTGAAGCTTTCTTT.

This clonotype occurred many times. V usage is TRBV10-3 and J usage is TRBJ2-7; 9 nucleotides agree with TRBD1. Unmatched junction bases numbered 5, after V lost 5 bases and J lost 3 bases. The germline V gene has CDR1 ENHRY and CDR2 SYGVKD. The CDR3 consists of 14 residues. The CDR3 DNA sequence: TGTGCCATCAGTAAGGGACAGGGAAACTACGAGCAGTACTTC. As protein: CAISKGQGNYEQYF.

This clonotype was observed many times. The chain is built from TRBV7-9 and TRBJ2-2; perhaps TRBD2 as D (6 bases). This CDR3 is built from 15 residues. V was shortened by 2 bases and J by 1 base, with 8 bases between the two germline ends. Per germline, CDR1 SEHNR and CDR2 FQNEAQ (reference sequence). The DNA for the CDR3 is TGTGCCAGCAGCTTATTTAGCGGGAACACCGGGGAGCTGTTTTTT. It encodes CASSLFSGNTGELFF.

By its share, this clonotype is medium-sized. This chain uses TRBV12-3 or TRBV12-4 with TRBJ1-4, with 10 bases aligning to TRBD1. The CDR3 consists of 15 residues. Trimming cost V 5 bases and J 8 bases; bases outside gene matches: 8. The CDR3 loop is CASSPRQGAKEKLFF. For the CDR3, the DNA is TGTGCCAGCAGTCCTAGACAGGGGGCGAAGGAAAAACTGTTTTTT.

In its sample, this clonotype was seen once. The junction departs from germline at one end; a sequencing error may be responsible. V usage is TRBV5-1 and J usage is TRBJ2-7; TRBD2 matches 10 bases. Per germline, CDR1 SGHRS and CDR2 YFSETQ. This CDR3 spans 15 amino acids. CDR3 nucleotides: TGCACCAGCAGCTTTCTAGCGGGAGCTCCCTACGAGCAGTACTTC. This gives the protein CTSSFLAGAPYEQYF.

The CDR3 coding sequence is TGCAGTGCTGCAAGCGGGGGTGATCCTGAGGATACGCAGTATTTT. Its translation: CSAASGGDPEDTQYF. The chain is built from TRBV20-1 and TRBJ2-3, with 8 bases identical to TRBD2. Germline lookup yields CDR1 DFQATT and CDR2 SNEGSKA (reference sequence). Unmatched junction bases numbered 13, after V lost 5 bases and J lost 6 bases. The CDR3 extends over 15 amino acids.

This clonotype qualifies as medium-sized. This rearrangement joins TRBV7-2 to TRBJ2-1, with D unresolved. The germline V and J ends were trimmed by 5 bases and 4 bases, with 18 bases remaining between them. Germline-derived CDR1 and CDR2 are SGHTA and FQGNSA. The CDR3 length is 16 residues. The CDR3 DNA reads TGTGCCAGCAGCCTCCGGTGGGGTGGGAAGTACAATGAGCAGTTCTTC. Residues: CASSLRWGGKYNEQFF.